This TCR beta chain derives from a study of blood T cell repertoires in COVID-19. The overall study: Sites across the United States, Italy and Spain contributed samples from acute and convalescent COVID-19.

J was trimmed by 3 bases and V by 2 bases; bases with no gene match: 6. Germline V lookup: CDR1 SGHRS, CDR2 YFSETQ. The CDR3 runs to 15 residues. Produced via immunoSEQ multiplex PCR; TCRdb's table is partial and in-frame only. Of fewer than 300,000 clones listed, 86% are singletons. In Seattle, patients joined the study during active infection and were tracked longitudinally. Sequenced: peripheral blood. This chain connects TRBV5-1 to TRBJ1-1; 8 nucleotides agree with TRBD1. This receptor was obtained from a woman younger than 45 with COVID-19, enrolled during active disease. CDR3 loop: CASSLRETGDTEAFF. CDR3 nucleotide sequence: TGCGCCAGCAGCTTAAGAGAGACAGGGGACACTGAAGCTTTCTTT.